This T cell receptor (beta chain) was profiled in a study of blood T cell repertoires in COVID-19. In the study overall: T cells, B-cell-depleted T cells, or PBMCs provided the cDNA or gDNA that served as material.

Per the germline V gene, CDR1 is LGHDT and CDR2 is YNNKEL (reference sequence). CDR3 length: 17 residues. V dropped 1 base and J dropped 3 bases, with 19 bases sitting between them. In the authors' methods: Using reference gene primer amplification, nucleated cell counts were estimated. Clones were read by immunoSEQ multiplex PCR, and TCRdb kept only the in-frame ones, dropping some. Clone size and the V and J calls come from that table; the DNA yielded D and trimming. The table includes 72,000 or so clones, approximately 89% detected once. This TCR derives from a woman of 80 years or more with active or convalescent COVID-19. The sample was peripheral blood. This chain connects TRBV3-1 (or the pseudogene TRBV3-2) to TRBJ2-7; D is possibly TRBD2 (5 bases). CDR3 protein: CASSQVRTALNLYEQYF. DNA for the CDR3: TGTGCCAGCAGCCAAGTTAGGACTGCTCTCAACCTCTACGAGCAGTACTTC.